The 10 T cell receptor beta chains reported below all come from one sample, sequenced in a study of regulatory T cells in long-lasting Graves disease. Stated time point: newly diagnosed GD, antithyroid drugs for less than 3 months. Following extraction of RNA from PBMCs, that RNA was used to make the TCR library. CDR3-region Arm-PCR and iRepertoire HTBI primers produced the TCR beta libraries. From the multiplex PCR reads, TCRdb called clonotypes with MiXCR, one entry per CDR3 protein. Of approximately 400,000 distinct CDR3 sequences listed, approximately 12% were seen once; the top ten hold about 20%. These data also formed part of another study, on T cells in Graves' hyperthyroidism and ophthalmopathy.

The source was peripheral blood mononuclear cells (PBMCs), collected at new diagnosis, from a patient treated with antithyroid drugs. The receptors stem from a woman younger than 30 with Graves disease.

The V call is TRBV27, the J call TRBJ2-7; TRBD2 agrees at 7 bases. Germline V gene data show CDR1 as MNHEY and CDR2 as SMNVEV (reference sequence). J lost 2 bases, V lost 4 bases, and 2 bases had no gene match. This CDR3 has 13 residues. This chain's CDR3 is CASSWGGPYEQYF. The CDR3 bases are TGTGCCAGCAGTTGGGGGGGACCCTACGAGCAGTACTTC.

This clonotype was picked up a small number of times. The chain couples TRBV6-1 to TRBJ1-5; perhaps TRBD1 as D (5 bases). The CDR3 loop spans 13 amino acids. Germline CDR1 reads MNHNS; CDR2 reads SASEGT. V shed 8 bases and J shed 4 bases, with 12 bases lying between them. CDR3 bases: TGTGCCAGCCAAACGGGGGATAATCAGCCCCAGCATTTT. Translating it yields CASQTGDNQPQHF.

This clonotype came up a few times. The V call is TRBV5-1, the J call TRBJ2-1; the D is unclear. Germline assignment: CDR1 SGHRS and CDR2 YFSETQ. Trimming removed 0 bases from V and 0 bases from J, with 16 bases in between. The CDR3 has 18 amino acids. CDR3 amino acids: CASSLGRPLLSSYNEQFF. For the CDR3, the DNA is TGCGCCAGCAGCTTGGGACGGCCGCTTTTAAGCTCCTACAATGAGCAGTTCTTC.

This clonotype was observed many times. This chain joins TRBV30 and TRBJ1-4; D remains unclear. Trimming left V 0 bases short and J 5 bases short, with 7 bases between. Per the germline V gene, CDR1 is GTSNPN and CDR2 is SVGIG (reference sequence). There are 13 residues in the CDR3. CDR3 nucleotide sequence: TGTGCCTGGAGTGTACGGCAGAATGAAAAACTGTTTTTT. This gives the protein CAWSVRQNEKLFF. The whole variable domain, filled in from reference TRBV30 and TRBJ1-4, reads SQTIHQWPATLVQPVGSPLSLECTVEGTSNPNLYWYRQAAGRGLQLLFYSVGIGQISSEVPQNLSASRPQDRQFILSSKKLLLSDSGFYLCAWSVRQNEKLFFGSGTQLSVL.

In this sample, this clonotype turned up many times. This chain connects TRBV19 to TRBJ1-2, with D possibly matching TRBD1 (5 bases). Trimming stripped 6 bases from V and 5 bases from J, with 19 bases between. This CDR3 comprises 15 residues. The germline V gene encodes CDR1 LNHDA and CDR2 SQIVND (reference sequence). CDR3 sequence reads: CASRDMAGVLYGYTF. The CDR3 region has the DNA TGTGCCAGTAGGGACATGGCAGGAGTTCTTTATGGCTACACCTTC.

This clonotype was picked up a small number of times. The V call is TRBV5-1, the J call TRBJ2-1, with TRBD1 matching over 8 bases. This CDR3 contains 16 residues. Germline-derived CDR1 and CDR2 are SGHRS and YFSETQ. V was pared by 4 bases and J by 7 bases, with 13 bases of the junction left unmatched. DNA for the CDR3: TGCGCCAGCAGCACCGGATCTCAGGGGGCTATGAATGAGCAGTTCTTC. Protein product: CASSTGSQGAMNEQFF.

This clonotype has at least ten counts. CDR3 bases: TGTGCCAGCAGCCCGCGGACAGACGCTGAAGCTTTCTTT. Translating it yields CASSPRTDAEAFF. The V call is TRBV7-9, the J call TRBJ1-1; D may be TRBD1 (6 bases). CDR1 and CDR2 from the germline V gene are SEHNR and FQNEAQ (reference sequence). V lost 5 bases and J lost 6, with 13 bases in between. CDR3 length: 13 residues.

The J gene is TRBJ2-1, the V gene TRBV18, with unresolved D. Germline CDR1 and CDR2: KGHSH and LQKENI. CDR3 length equals 16 residues. V lost 0 bases and J lost 5, with 14 bases in between. CDR3 residues: CASSPPQVTTHNEQFF. The CDR3 DNA follows: TGTGCCAGCTCACCACCCCAGGTCACTACTCACAATGAGCAGTTCTTC.

The sample holds many counts of this clonotype. The rearrangement links TRBV2 to TRBJ2-5; TRBD2 matches at 12 bases. The CDR3 has 15 residues. CDR1 is SNHLY, CDR2 FYNNEI, per germline. V lost 7 bases, J lost 3 bases, and 6 bases stayed unmatched. The CDR3 coding sequence is TGTGCCAGCAATACACTAGCGGGAGGAGAAGAGACCCAGTACTTC. Residues: CASNTLAGGEETQYF. Variable domain in full (rest from reference TRBV2 and TRBJ2-5): EPEVTQTPSHQVTQMGQEVILRCVPISNHLYFYWYRQILGQKVEFLVSFYNNEISEKSEIFDDQFSVERPDGSNFTLKIRSTKLEDSAMYFCASNTLAGGEETQYFGPGTRLLVL.

This clonotype was detected many times. The chain uses TRBV25-1 and TRBJ1-4; D is undetermined. The CDR3 totals 15 residues. CDR1 and CDR2 (germline): MGHDK, SYGVNS. Trimming shortened V by 1 base and J by 6 bases, and 12 bases separated the two germline ends. DNA for the CDR3: TGTGCCAGCAGTGAATTAGGCAGGAGGGATGAAAAACTGTTTTTT. Its translation: CASSELGRRDEKLFF.